What follows describes a single T cell receptor beta chain. Method: immunoSEQ multiplex PCR; TCRdb's copy keeps in-frame clones and lacks some. The sample includes about 420,000 clones, more than 75% of them seen just once. These data originate in a study of Ad26.COV2.S vaccination and SARS-CoV-2 variants. Treatment described: roughly 18 received Ad26.COV2.S at low or high dose, single or two shots; 5 received placebo; per-sample allocation not given. Samples were taken on day 63 after the first vaccine or placebo injection. The germline V gene encodes CDR1 SEHNR and CDR2 FQNEAQ (reference sequence). Germline trimming cut 5 bases from V and 6 bases from J; bases unmatched to any gene: 9. There are 15 residues in the CDR3.

The chain couples TRBV7-9 to TRBJ2-7; 11 nucleotides agree with TRBD1. The sequencing here drew on peripheral blood, taken in a trial of Ad26.COV2.S vaccine versus placebo. This sequence was found in a person aged 18 to 59 who received the Ad26.COV2.S COVID-19 vaccine or a placebo. CDR3 loop: CASSPSGTGGREQYF. The CDR3 region has the DNA TGTGCCAGCAGCCCTTCAGGGACAGGGGGTCGCGAGCAGTACTTC.